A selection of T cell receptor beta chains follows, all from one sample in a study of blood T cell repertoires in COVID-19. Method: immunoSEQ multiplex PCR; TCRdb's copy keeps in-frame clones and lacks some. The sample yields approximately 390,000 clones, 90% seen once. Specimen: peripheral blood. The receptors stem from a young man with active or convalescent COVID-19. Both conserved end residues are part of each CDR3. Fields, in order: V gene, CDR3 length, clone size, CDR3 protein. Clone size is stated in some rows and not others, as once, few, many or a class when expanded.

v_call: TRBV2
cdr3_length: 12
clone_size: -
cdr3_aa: CASWGVQETQYF

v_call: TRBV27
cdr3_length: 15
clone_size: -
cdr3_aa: CASSFDGANTGELFF

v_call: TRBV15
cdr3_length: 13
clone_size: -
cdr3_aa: CATSRLWQGEAFF

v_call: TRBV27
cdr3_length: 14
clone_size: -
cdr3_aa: CASSLAGSAREQFF

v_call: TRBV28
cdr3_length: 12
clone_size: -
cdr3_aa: CASSFFGDTQYF

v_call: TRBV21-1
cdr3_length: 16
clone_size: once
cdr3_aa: CASSNGRVAGSYEQYF

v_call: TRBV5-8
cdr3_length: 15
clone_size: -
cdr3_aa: CASSLAGVRFGIQYF

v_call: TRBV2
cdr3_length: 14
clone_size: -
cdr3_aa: CASSAGGSPQRQYF

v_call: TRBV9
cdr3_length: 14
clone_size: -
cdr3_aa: CASRGPGGGNTIYF

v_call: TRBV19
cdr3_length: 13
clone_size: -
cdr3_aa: CASSITESYEQYF

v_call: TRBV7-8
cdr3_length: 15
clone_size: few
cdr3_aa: CASSLTTGDGQPQHF

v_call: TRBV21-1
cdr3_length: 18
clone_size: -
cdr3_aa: CASSNASGRPHPGYEQYF

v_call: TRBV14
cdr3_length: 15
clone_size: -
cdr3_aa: CASSQWTRSYNEQFF

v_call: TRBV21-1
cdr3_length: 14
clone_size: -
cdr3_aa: CASSSRGNNYGYTF

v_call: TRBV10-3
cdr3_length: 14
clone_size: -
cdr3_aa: CAISEILVPDTQYF

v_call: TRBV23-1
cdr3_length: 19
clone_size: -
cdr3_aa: CASSQSSPWTGNSNQPQHF

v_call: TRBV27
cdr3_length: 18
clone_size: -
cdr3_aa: CASSALVVTAMRNTEAFF

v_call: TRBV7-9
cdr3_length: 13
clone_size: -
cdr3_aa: CASSLSVNYEQYF

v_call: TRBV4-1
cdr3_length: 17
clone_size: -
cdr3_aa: CASSQFNLAGGTDTQYF

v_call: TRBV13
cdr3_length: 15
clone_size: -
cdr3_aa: CASSILTGLTYEQYF

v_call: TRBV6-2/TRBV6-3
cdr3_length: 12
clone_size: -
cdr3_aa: CASSNLAGEQYF

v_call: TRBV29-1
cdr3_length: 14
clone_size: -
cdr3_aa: CSVVTSGVYNEQFF

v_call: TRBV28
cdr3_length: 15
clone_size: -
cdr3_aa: CASSTRTSGTDTQYF

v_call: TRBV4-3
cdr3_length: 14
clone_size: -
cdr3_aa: CASSQGGTNNEQFF

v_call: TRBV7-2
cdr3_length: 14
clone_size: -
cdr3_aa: CASSLRQGNYGYTF

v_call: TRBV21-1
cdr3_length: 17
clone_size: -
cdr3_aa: CASRPGQQSQPNEKLFF

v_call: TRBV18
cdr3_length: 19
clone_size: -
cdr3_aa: CASSPFLDRGRLAAETQYF

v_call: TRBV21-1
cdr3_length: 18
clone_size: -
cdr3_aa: CASSMRDRGRITGNTIYF

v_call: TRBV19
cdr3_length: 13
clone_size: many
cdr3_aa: CASSRDYYNEQFF

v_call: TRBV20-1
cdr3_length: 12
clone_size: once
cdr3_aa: CSASKRQSEAFF

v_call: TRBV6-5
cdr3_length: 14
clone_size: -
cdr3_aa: CASSFYRGYQPQHF

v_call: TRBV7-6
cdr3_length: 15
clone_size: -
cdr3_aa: CASSLVIGVDQPQHF

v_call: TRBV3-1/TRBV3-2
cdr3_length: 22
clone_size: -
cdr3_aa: CASSQDRWVYSGGAITPDTQYF

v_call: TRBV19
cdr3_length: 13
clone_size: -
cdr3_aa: CASTWGVGAEAFF

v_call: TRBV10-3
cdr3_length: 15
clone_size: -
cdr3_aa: CAISESPGGGQPQHF

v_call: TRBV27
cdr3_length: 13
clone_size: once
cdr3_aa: CASSLLPGYEQYF

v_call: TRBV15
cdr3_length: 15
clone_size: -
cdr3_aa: CATSRQGGRNYGYTF

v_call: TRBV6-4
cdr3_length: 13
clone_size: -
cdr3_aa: CASSTGMKETQYF

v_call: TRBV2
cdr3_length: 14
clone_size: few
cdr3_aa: CASSQDREWSPLHF

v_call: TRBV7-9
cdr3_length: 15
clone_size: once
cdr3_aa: CASSPSRGTNTEAFF

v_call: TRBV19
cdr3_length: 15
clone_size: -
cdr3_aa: CASSIDSSSGNTIYF

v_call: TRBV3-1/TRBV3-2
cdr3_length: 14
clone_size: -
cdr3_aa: CASSPGQVISPLHF

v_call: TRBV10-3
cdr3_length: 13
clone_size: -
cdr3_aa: CAISVTSTYEQYF

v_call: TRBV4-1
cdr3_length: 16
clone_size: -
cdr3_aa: CASSQARGAGRDTIYF

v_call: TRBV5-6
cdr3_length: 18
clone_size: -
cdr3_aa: CASSMGLAEAVSYNEQFF

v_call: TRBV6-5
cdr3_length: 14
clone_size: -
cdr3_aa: CASRSPEGGNTIYF

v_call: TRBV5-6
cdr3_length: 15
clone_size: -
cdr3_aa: CASSLAYRGSFEAFF

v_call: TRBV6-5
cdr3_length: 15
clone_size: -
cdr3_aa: CASTTGGYNTGELFF

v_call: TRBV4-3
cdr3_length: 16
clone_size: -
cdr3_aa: CASSQSGTGAGNTIYF

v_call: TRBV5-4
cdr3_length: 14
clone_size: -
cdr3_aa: CASSQVASTGELFF

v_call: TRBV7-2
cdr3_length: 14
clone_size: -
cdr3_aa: CASSATGMNTEAFF

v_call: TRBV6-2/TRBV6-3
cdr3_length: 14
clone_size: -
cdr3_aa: CASSYSPGSYEQYF

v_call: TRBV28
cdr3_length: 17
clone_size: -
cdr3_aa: CASSHTMTSGGGDTQYF

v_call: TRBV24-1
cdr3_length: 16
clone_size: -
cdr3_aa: CATSPSSTSGNNEQFF

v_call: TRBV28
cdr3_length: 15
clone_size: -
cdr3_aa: CASRTQGRTNEKLFF

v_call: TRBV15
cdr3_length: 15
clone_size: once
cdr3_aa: CATSREGDTYNEQFF

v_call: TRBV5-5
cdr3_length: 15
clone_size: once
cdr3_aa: CASSPQDREGEKLFF

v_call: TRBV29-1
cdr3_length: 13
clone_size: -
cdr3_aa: CSVSSLGGETQYF

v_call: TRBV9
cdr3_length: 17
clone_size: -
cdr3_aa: CASSVGFPSGRPYEQYF

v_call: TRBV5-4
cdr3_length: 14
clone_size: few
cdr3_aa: CASSLVQGSYEQYF